This TCR beta chain was sequenced in a study of Graves' ophthalmopathy and Graves' hyperthyroidism. CDR1 GTSNPN and CDR2 SVGIG come from the germline V gene (reference sequence). The CDR3 length is 18 residues. The V and J ends lost 0 bases and 4 bases respectively, with 24 bases between them. Transcripts of RNA were the source for amplifying TCR beta CDR3 regions. HTBI primers served in a first-round RT-PCR, which a second-round multiplex PCR followed. TCRdb itself ran the multiplex PCR reads through MiXCR, one entry per CDR3 protein. This table has hundreds of thousands of distinct CDR3 sequences, approximately 21% appearing once. This clonotype was recorded at least ten times.

This sequence originates from a woman aged 45-65 years with Graves' ophthalmopathy. The sample was peripheral blood. The chain uses TRBV30 and TRBJ2-5; a weak D match, TRBD1 (5 bases). CDR3 in DNA: TGTGCCTGGAGTGTACCCACCACAGGCCCCCGATGGACAGAGACCCAGTACTTC. It encodes CAWSVPTTGPRWTETQYF.